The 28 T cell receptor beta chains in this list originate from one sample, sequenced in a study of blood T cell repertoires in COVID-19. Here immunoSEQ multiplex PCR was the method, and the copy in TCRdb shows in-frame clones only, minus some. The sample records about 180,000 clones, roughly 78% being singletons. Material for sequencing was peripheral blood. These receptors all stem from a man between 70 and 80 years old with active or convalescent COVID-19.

The CDR3 region is CASSRDSMNTEAFF. CDR3 sequence (DNA): TGCGCCAGCAGCCGGGACTCTATGAACACTGAAGCTTTCTTT. V and J are TRBV5-1 and TRBJ1-1; perhaps TRBD1 as D (5 bases). Germline CDR1 SGHRS, CDR2 YFSETQ. The CDR3 has 14 amino acids. V dropped 4 bases and J dropped 0 bases, with 10 bases sitting between them.

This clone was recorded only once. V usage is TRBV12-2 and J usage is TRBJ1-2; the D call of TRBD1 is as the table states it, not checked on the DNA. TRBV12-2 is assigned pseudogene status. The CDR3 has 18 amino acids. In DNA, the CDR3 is TGTGCAAGTCGCTTAGCCAACCCCCCTGGTCAGGGTATCTATGGCTACACCTTC. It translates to CASRLANPPGQGIYGYTF.

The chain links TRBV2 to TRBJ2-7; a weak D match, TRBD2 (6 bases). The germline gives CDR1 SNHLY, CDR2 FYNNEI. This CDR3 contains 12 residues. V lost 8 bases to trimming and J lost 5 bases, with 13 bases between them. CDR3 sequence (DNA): TGTGCCAGCGGCCTTAGGAGGGACGAGCAGTACTTC. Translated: CASGLRRDEQYF.

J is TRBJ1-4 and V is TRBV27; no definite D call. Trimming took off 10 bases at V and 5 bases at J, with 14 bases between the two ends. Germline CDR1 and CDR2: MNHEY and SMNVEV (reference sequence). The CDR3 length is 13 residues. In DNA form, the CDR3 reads TGTGCCACTTCGTTGTCCGGGAATGAAAAACTGTTTTTT. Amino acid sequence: CATSLSGNEKLFF.

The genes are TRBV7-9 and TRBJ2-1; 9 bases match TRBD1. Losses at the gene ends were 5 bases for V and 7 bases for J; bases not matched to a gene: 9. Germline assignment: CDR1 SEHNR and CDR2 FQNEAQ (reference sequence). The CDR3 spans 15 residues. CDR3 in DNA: TGTGCCAGCAGCCACCAGGGACAGGGTTTGAATGAGCAGTTCTTC. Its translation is CASSHQGQGLNEQFF.

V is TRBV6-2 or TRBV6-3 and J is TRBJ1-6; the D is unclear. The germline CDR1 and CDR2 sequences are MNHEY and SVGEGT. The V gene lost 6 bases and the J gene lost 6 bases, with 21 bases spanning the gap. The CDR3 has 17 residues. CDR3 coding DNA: TGTGCCAGCAGCCCGCCGCTCCAGCAGGCACCTAATTCACCCCTCCACTTT. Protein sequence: CASSPPLQQAPNSPLHF.

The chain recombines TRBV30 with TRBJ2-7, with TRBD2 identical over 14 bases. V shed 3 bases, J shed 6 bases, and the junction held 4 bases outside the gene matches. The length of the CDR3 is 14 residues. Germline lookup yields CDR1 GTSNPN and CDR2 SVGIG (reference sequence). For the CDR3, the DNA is TGTGCCTGGAGCTCGGGACTAGCGGGAGCCGAGCAGTACTTC. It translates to CAWSSGLAGAEQYF.

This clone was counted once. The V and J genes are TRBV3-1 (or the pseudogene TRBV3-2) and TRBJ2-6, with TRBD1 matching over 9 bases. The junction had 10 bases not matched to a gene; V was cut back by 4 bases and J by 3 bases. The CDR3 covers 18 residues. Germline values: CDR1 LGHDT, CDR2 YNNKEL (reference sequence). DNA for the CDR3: TGTGCCAGCAGCCCCTGGGGGACAGGGTCTCTTGGGGCCAACGTCCTGACTTTC. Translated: CASSPWGTGSLGANVLTF.

The CDR3 DNA follows: TGCGCCAGCAGCCAACTGGACAGGGCGGGTGGCTACACCTTC. Translating it yields CASSQLDRAGGYTF. The rearrangement links TRBV5-1 to TRBJ1-2; 8 positions match TRBD1. This CDR3 has 14 residues. The V and J ends lost 4 bases and 7 bases, in that order; junction bases with no gene match: 9. The germline V gene encodes CDR1 SGHRS and CDR2 YFSETQ.

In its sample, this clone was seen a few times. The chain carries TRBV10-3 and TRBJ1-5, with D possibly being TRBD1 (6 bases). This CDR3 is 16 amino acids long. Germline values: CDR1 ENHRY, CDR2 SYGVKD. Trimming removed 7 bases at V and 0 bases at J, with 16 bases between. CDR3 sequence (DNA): TGTGCCATCACCAACGACAGGCAAGGTAGCAATCAGCCCCAGCATTTT. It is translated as CAITNDRQGSNQPQHF.

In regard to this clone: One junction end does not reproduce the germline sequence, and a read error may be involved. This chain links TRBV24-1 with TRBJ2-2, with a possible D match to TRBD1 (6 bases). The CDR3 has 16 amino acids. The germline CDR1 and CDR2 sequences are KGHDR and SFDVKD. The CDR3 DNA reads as TGTGCCACCAGTCTTCAAGGGCAGGGGAAAACCCGGGGAGCTGTTTTT. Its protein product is CATSLQGQGKTRGAVF.

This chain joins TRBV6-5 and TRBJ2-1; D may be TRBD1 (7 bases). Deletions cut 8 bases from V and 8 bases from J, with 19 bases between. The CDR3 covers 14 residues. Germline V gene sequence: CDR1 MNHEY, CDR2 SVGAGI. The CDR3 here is CASAGQPLSDEQFF. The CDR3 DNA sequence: TGTGCCAGCGCGGGACAGCCCCTCTCGGATGAGCAGTTCTTC.

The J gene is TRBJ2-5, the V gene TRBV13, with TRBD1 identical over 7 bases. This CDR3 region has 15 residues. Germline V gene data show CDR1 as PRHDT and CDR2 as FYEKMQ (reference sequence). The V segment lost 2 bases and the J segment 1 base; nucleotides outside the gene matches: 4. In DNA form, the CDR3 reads TGTGCCAGCAGCTTAATGGGACAGCTCCAAGAGACCCAGTACTTC. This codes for CASSLMGQLQETQYF.

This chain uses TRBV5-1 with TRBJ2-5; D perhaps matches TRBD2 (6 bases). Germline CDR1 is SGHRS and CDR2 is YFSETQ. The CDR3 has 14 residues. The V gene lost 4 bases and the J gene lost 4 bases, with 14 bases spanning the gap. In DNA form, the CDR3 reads TGCGCCAGCAGCCCCCTCGCGGGACCAGAGACCCAGTACTTC. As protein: CASSPLAGPETQYF.

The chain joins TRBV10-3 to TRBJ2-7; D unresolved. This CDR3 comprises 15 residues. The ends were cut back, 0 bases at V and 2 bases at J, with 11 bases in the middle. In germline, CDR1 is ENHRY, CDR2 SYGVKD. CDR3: CAISESPETPYEQYF. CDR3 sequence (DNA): TGTGCCATCAGTGAGTCGCCAGAAACCCCCTACGAGCAGTACTTC.

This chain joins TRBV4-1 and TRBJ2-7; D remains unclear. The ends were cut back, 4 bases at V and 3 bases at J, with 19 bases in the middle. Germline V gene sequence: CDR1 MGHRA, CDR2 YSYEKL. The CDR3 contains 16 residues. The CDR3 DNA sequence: TGCGCCAGCAGCCGAACAACGCTTAACCCTGGCTACGAGCAGTACTTC. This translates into CASSRTTLNPGYEQYF.

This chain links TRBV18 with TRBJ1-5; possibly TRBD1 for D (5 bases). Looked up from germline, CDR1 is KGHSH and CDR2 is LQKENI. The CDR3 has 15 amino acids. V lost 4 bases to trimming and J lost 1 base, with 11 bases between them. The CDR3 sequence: CASSLSRQSNQPQHF. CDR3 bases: TGTGCCAGCTCACTAAGTCGACAGAGCAATCAGCCCCAGCATTTT.

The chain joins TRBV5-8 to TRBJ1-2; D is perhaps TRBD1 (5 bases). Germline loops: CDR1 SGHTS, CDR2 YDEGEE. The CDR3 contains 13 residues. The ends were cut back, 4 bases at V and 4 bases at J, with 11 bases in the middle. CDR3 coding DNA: TGTGCCAGCAGCCTGGGACCTAGCTATGGCTACACCTTC. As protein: CASSLGPSYGYTF.

The CDR3 region is CASSLDSAENGYTF. The CDR3 DNA sequence: TGCGCCAGCAGCTTGGATTCGGCGGAGAATGGCTACACCTTC. The chain joins TRBV5-1 to TRBJ1-2, with D hard to call. CDR1 is SGHRS and CDR2 is YFSETQ in the germline V gene. The length of the CDR3 is 14 residues. The V gene lost 0 bases and the J gene lost 6 bases, with 12 bases spanning the gap.

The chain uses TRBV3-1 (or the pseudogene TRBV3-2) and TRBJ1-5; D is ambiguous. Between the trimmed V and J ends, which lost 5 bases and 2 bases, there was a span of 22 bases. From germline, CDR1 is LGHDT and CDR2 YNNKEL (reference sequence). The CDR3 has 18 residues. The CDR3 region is CASSKNLTARGGNQPQHF. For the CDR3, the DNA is TGTGCCAGCAGCAAAAACTTGACCGCCCGGGGTGGCAATCAGCCCCAGCATTTT.

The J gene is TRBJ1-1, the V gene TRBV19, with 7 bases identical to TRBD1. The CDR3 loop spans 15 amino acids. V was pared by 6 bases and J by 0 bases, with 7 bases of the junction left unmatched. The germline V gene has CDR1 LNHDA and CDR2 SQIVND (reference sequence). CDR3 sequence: CASRNRGIMNTEAFF. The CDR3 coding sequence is TGTGCCAGTAGGAACAGGGGAATTATGAACACTGAAGCTTTCTTT.

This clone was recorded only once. CDR3 in amino acids: CASSLAGTGLSDTQYF. For the CDR3, the DNA is TGCGCCAGCAGCTTGGCCGGGACAGGGTTATCAGATACGCAGTATTTT. The V gene is TRBV5-1, the J gene TRBJ2-3; TRBD1 matches 9 bases. The trim removed 0 bases at V and 4 bases at J, leaving 6 bases unmatched. CDR3 length equals 16 residues. CDR1 is SGHRS and CDR2 is YFSETQ in the germline V gene.

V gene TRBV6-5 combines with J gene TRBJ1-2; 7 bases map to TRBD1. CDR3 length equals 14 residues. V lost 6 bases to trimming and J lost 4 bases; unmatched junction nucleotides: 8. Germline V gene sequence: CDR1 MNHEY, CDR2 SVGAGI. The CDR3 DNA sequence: TGTGCCAGCAGAGGGGGCGCAGGGACCTATGGCTACACCTTC. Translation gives CASRGGAGTYGYTF.

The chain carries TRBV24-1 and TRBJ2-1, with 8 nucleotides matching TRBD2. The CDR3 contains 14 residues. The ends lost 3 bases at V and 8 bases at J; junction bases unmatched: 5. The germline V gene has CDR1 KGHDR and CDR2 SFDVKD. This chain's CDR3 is CATSDGAGDHEQFF. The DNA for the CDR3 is TGTGCCACCAGTGATGGAGCGGGAGACCATGAGCAGTTCTTC.

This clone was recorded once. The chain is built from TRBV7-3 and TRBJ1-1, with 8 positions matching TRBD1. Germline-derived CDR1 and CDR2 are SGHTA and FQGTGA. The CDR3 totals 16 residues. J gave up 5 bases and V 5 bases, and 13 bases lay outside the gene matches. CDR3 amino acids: CASSPTQGQVGTEAFF. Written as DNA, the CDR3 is TGTGCCAGCAGCCCAACCCAGGGACAGGTTGGGACTGAAGCTTTCTTT.

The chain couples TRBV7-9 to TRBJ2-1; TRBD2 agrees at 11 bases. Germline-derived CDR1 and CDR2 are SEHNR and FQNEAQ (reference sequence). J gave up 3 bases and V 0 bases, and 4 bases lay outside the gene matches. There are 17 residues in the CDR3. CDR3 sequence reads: CASSLAQTSGDYNEQFF. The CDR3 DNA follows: TGTGCCAGCAGCTTAGCCCAGACTAGCGGGGACTACAATGAGCAGTTCTTC.

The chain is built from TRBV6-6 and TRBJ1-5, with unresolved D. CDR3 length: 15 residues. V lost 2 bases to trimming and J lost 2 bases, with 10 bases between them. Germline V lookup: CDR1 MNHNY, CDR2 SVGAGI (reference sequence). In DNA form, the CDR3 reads TGTGCCAGCAGTTACGGTGAGCAGGGCAATCAGCCCCAGCATTTT. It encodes CASSYGEQGNQPQHF.

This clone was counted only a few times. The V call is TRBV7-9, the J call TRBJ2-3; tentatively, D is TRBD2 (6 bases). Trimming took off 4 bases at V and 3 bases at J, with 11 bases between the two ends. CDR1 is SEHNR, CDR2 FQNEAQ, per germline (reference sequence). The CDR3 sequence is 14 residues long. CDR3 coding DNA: TGTGCCAGCAGCTCGGAGGGCCTAACAGATACGCAGTATTTT. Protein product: CASSSEGLTDTQYF.